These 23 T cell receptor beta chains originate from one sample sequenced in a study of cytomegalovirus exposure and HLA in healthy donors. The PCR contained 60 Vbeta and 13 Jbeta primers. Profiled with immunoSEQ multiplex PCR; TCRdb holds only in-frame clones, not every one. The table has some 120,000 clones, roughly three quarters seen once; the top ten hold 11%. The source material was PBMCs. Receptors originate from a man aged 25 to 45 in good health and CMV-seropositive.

DNA of the CDR3: TGTGCCAGCAGCTCGGGACAGGGCCTTTGGACCCAGTACTTC. Its protein is CASSSGQGLWTQYF. The chain employs TRBV5-4 and TRBJ2-5, with 9 bases matching TRBD1. There are 14 residues in the CDR3. Per germline, CDR1 SGHNT and CDR2 YYREEE (reference sequence). The junction had 7 bases not matched to a gene; V was cut back by 3 bases and J by 7 bases.

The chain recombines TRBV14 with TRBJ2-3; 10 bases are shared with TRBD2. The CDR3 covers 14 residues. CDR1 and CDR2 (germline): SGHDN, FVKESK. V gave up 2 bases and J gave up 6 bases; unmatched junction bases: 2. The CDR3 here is CASSQLAGADTQYF. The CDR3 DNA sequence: TGTGCCAGCAGCCAACTAGCGGGAGCTGATACGCAGTATTTT.

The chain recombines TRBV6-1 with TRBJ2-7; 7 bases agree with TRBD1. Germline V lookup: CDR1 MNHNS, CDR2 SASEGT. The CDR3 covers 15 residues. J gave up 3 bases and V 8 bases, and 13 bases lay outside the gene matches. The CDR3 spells CASLRTGTANYEQYF. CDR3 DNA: TGTGCCAGCTTACGAACCGGGACAGCGAACTACGAGCAGTACTTC.

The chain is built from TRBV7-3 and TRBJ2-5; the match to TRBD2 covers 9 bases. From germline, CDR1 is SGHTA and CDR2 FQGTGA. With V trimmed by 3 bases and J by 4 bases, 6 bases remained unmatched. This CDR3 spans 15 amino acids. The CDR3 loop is CASSLIAGVRETQYF. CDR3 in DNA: TGTGCCAGCAGCTTGATAGCGGGAGTGCGAGAGACCCAGTACTTC.

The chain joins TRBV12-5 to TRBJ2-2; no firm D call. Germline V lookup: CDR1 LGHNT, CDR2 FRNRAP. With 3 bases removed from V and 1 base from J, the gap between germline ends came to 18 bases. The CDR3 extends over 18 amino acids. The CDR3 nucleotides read TGTGCTAGTGGTTTCCTCATAAATAGCAACCAGAACACCGGGGAGCTGTTTTTT. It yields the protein CASGFLINSNQNTGELFF.

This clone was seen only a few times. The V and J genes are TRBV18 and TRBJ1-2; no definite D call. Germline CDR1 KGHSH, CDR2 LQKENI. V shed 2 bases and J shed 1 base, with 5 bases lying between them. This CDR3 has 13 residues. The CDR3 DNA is TGTGCCAGCTCACCAGAGGGTAACTATGGCTACACCTTC. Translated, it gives CASSPEGNYGYTF.

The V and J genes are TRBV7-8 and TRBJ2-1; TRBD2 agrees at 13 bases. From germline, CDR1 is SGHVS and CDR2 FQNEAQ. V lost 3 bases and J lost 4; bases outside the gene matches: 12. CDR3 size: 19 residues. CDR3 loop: CASSFRLAGGRSIYNEQFF. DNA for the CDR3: TGTGCCAGCAGCTTCCGACTAGCGGGAGGTCGATCCATTTACAATGAGCAGTTCTTC.

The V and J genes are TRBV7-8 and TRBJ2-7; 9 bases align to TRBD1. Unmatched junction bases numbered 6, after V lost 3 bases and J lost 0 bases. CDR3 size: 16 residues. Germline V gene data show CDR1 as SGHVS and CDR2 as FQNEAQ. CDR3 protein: CASSFPGQGLSYEQYF. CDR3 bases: TGTGCCAGCAGCTTCCCGGGACAGGGCCTCTCCTACGAGCAGTACTTC. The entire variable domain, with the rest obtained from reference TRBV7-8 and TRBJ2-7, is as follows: GAGVSQSPRYKVAKRGQDVALRCDPISGHVSLFWYQQALGQGPEFLTYFQNEAQLDKSGLPSDRFFAERPEGSVSTLKIQRTQQEDSAVYLCASSFPGQGLSYEQYFGPGTRLTVT.

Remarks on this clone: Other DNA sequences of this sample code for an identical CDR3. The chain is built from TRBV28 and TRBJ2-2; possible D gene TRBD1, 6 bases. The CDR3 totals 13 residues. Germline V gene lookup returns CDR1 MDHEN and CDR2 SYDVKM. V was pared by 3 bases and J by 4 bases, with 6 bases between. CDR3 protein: CASSLGATGELFF. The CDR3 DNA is TGTGCCAGCAGTTTGGGGGCCACCGGGGAGCTGTTTTTT.

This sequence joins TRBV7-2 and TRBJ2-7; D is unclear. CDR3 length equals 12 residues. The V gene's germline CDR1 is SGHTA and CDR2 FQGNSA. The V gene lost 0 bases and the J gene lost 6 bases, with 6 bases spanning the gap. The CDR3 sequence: CASSLAPGEQYF. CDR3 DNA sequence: TGTGCCAGCAGCTTAGCACCGGGCGAGCAGTACTTC.

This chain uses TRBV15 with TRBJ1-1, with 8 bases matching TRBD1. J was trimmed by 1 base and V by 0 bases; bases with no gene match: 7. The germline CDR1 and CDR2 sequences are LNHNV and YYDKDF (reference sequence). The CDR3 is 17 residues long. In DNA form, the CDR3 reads TGTGCCACCAGCAGAGATCTAAGCGGACAGGGGAACACTGAAGCTTTCTTT. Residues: CATSRDLSGQGNTEAFF.

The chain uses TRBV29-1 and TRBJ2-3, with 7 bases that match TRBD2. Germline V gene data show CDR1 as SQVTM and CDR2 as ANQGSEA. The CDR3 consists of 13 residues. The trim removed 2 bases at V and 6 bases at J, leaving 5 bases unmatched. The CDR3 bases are TGCAGCGTTGAAAAGGGAGCGGGGGATACGCAGTATTTT. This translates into CSVEKGAGDTQYF.

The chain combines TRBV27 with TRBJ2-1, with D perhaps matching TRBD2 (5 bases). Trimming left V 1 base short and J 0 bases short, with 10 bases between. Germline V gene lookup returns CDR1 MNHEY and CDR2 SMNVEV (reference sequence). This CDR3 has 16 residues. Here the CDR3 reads CASSLYTGSSYNEQFF. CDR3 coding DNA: TGTGCCAGCAGTTTATACACGGGGAGCTCCTACAATGAGCAGTTCTTC.

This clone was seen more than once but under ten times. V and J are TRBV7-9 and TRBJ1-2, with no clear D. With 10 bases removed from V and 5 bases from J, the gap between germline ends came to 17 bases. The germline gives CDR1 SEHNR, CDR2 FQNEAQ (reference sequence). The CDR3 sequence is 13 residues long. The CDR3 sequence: CATRPIRTYGYTF. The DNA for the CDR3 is TGTGCCACTAGACCGATTAGAACTTATGGCTACACCTTC.

The CDR3 reads CASSPRGTAKNIQYF. As DNA, the CDR3 is TGTGCCAGCAGCCCCCGGGGGACAGCCAAAAACATTCAGTACTTC. The gene calls are TRBV9 and TRBJ2-4, with D possibly TRBD2 on 6 matching bases. V gave up 4 bases and J gave up 0 bases, with 11 bases separating them. Germline V gives CDR1 SGDLS, CDR2 YYNGEE. This CDR3 is built from 15 residues.

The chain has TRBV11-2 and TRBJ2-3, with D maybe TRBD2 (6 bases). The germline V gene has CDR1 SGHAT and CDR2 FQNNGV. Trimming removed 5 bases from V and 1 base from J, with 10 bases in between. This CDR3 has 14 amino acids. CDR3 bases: TGTGCCAGCAGCCCTATAGCGGGCACAGATACGCAGTATTTT. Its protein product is CASSPIAGTDTQYF.

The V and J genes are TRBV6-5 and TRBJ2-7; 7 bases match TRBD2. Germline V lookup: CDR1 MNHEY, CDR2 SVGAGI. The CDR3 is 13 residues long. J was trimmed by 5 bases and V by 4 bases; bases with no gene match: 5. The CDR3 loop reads CASSFRGEDEQYF. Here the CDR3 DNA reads TGTGCCAGCAGTTTTCGGGGGGAGGACGAGCAGTACTTC.

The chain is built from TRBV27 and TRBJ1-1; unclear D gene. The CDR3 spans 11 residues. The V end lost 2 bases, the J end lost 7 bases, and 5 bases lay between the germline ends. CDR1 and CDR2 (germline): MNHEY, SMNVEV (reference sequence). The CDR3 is CASSLGDEAFF. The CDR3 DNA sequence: TGTGCCAGCAGTTTAGGAGATGAAGCTTTCTTT.

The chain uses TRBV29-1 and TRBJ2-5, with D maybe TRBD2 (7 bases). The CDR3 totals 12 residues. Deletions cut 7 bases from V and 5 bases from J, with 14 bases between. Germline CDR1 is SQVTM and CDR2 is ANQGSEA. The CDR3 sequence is CSGQRGGETQYF. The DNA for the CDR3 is TGCAGCGGCCAGAGGGGGGGGGAGACCCAGTACTTC.

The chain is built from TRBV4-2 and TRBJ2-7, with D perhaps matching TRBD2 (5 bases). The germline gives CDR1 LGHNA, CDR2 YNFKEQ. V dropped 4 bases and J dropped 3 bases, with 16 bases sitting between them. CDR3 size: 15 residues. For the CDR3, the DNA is TGTGCCAGCAGCCGCGGGCCCCTGGAGCGCTACGAGCAGTACTTC. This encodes CASSRGPLERYEQYF.

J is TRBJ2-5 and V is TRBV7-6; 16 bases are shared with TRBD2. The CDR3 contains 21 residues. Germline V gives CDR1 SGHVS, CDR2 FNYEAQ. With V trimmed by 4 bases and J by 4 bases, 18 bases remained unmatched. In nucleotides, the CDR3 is TGTGCCAGCAGCTCTCACCCGAGAGCGGGACTAGCGGGAGGGCCCTCAGAGACCCAGTACTTC. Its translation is CASSSHPRAGLAGGPSETQYF.

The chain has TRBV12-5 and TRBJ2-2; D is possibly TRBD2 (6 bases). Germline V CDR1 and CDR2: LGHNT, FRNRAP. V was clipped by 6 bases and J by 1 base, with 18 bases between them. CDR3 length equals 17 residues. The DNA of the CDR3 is TGTGCTAGTGGGCTTAACTTCGGGACTGAGAACACCGGGGAGCTGTTTTTT. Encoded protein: CASGLNFGTENTGELFF.

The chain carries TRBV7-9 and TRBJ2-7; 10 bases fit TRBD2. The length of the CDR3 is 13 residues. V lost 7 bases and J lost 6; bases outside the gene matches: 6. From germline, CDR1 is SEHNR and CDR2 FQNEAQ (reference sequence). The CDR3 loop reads CASMLAGVGEQYF. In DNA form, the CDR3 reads TGTGCCAGCATGCTAGCGGGAGTAGGCGAGCAGTACTTC.